This is a list of T cell receptor beta chains from one sample in a study of a mutant IDH1 vaccine in newly diagnosed glioma. Clones were read by immunoSEQ multiplex PCR, and TCRdb kept only the in-frame ones, dropping some. This sample carries some 100,000 clones, roughly four fifths of them seen once, and the ten largest clones take 7.4%. Sample: PBMCs, taken from a glioma patient treated with radiotherapy, temozolomide or both. These receptors were obtained from a woman aged 45-60 years with glioma. The CDR3 runs from the conserved cysteine through the conserved F or W. The D gene is left open where the match is weak. Clone size is shown for a subset of rows, as once, few, many or a class of expanded clone.

d_call clone_size j_call v_call cdr3_nt cdr3_aa
TRBD2 NA TRBJ2-5 TRBV2 TGTGCCAGCAGGACGGGGGGGATCCAAGAGACCCAGTACTTC CASRTGGIQETQYF
NA NA TRBJ1-1 TRBV6-1 TGTGCCAGCAGTGAAGCGAGCTTCACTGAAGCTTTCTTT CASSEASFTEAFF
NA NA TRBJ1-5 TRBV10-2 TGCGCCAGCAGTGAACAGGGTCGAGGACAGCCCCAGCATTTT CASSEQGRGQPQHF
NA NA TRBJ2-7 TRBV7-9 TGTGCCAGCAGCTCTTGGGGCAGTCACTACGAGCAGTACTTC CASSSWGSHYEQYF
NA NA TRBJ1-2 TRBV5-4 TGTGCCAGCAGCCCGGCTAAACAGGGCTATGGCTACACCTTC CASSPAKQGYGYTF
NA NA TRBJ2-4 TRBV28 TGTGCCAGCAGCCGATACACTCTTGACATTCAGTACTTC CASSRYTLDIQYF
TRBD1 NA TRBJ1-2 TRBV4-1 TGCGCCAGCAGCCAAGTGCTCCGGGACAGTTGGGGTTATGGCTACACCTTC CASSQVLRDSWGYGYTF
NA NA TRBJ1-1 TRBV10-1 TGCGCCAGCAGTGAACAAAAAACGAACACTGAAGCTTTCTTT CASSEQKTNTEAFF
TRBD2 NA TRBJ2-3 TRBV18 TGTGCCAGCTCACCAGGGGACTACTCGGGGGATACGCAGTATTTT CASSPGDYSGDTQYF
NA NA TRBJ1-3 TRBV19 TGTGCCAGTAGTATCTACCTGGGAAACACCATATATTTT CASSIYLGNTIYF
NA NA TRBJ1-2 TRBV28 TGTGCCAGCAGTTTGGCCCGGTCTACTGGCCTATATGGCTACACCTTC CASSLARSTGLYGYTF
NA once TRBJ2-2 TRBV4-1 TGCGCCAGCAGCCACGCCACTGCGAACACCGGGGAGCTGTTTTTT CASSHATANTGELFF
NA NA TRBJ2-1 TRBV4-1 TGCGCCAGCAGCCAAGATACTAACTCCTACAATGAGCAGTTCTTC CASSQDTNSYNEQFF
TRBD1 NA TRBJ2-7 TRBV6-1 TGTGCCAGCAGTGAACCGGGGGACAGGGGGATCTACGAGCAGTACTTC CASSEPGDRGIYEQYF
NA NA TRBJ1-4 TRBV10-3 TGTGCCATCAGAGACAGTGCAACTAATGAAAAACTGTTTTTT CAIRDSATNEKLFF
TRBD1 NA TRBJ1-2 TRBV19 TGTGCCAGTAGAGACAGGGGGCGTGATGGCTACACCTTC CASRDRGRDGYTF
TRBD2 NA TRBJ2-3 TRBV2 TGTGCCAGCACTGGGTCGGGACTAGCGTCTACGCAGTATTTT CASTGSGLASTQYF
TRBD1 NA TRBJ1-3 TRBV27 TGTGCCAGTCCCCGGACAGGGGTAGACTCTGGAAACACCATATATTTT CASPRTGVDSGNTIYF
TRBD1 NA TRBJ1-3 TRBV6-1 TGTGCCAGCAGTGTGGACAGGGGCTCTGGAAACACCATATATTTT CASSVDRGSGNTIYF
NA NA TRBJ2-2 TRBV2 TGTGCCAGCAGTGAGACCAGGGTCGGGGAGCTGTTTTTT CASSETRVGELFF
TRBD1 NA TRBJ2-4 TRBV6-1 TGTGCCAGCAGTGCGACAGGGGGAGGAACTCAGTACTTC CASSATGGGTQYF
TRBD2 few TRBJ2-7 TRBV7-9 TGTGCCAGCAGCCGAGCGGGGGGGCCTGGTGAGCAGTACTTC CASSRAGGPGEQYF
NA NA TRBJ1-5 TRBV6-5 TGTGCCAGCAGCCGCGTCACGGGAGATCAGCCCCAGCATTTT CASSRVTGDQPQHF
TRBD1 NA TRBJ2-7 TRBV27 TGTGCCAGCAGTTTAACGGGACAGTATAACTACGAGCAGTACTTC CASSLTGQYNYEQYF
TRBD1 NA TRBJ1-6 TRBV6-1 TGTGCCAGCACCCCTAGGACAGGGAGTGATTCACCCCTCCACTTT CASTPRTGSDSPLHF